This note documents a single TCR beta chain sequence. In its sample, this clonotype was seen many times. Its specific antigen is unknown. Base qualities are not at hand, and no much larger clone is one base apart. The run used an Illumina HiSeq 1500. The raw public data were reprocessed by TCRdb itself: fastp quality trimming at Q25, MiXCR clonotype calling, in-frame beta chains only. Merged by CDR3 protein, the rows form single entries marked with the most common genes and DNA. The sample records about 230,000 distinct CDR3 sequences, approximately 24% of which are singletons. Roughly 18% of the sample is taken by the ten largest. This sample is drawn from a study of T cell repertoires in cytomegalovirus infection (dated by TCRdb to the late 2010s). About the full investigation: Donor HLA type was relevant to the analysis, because carriage of CMV infection together with the matching HLA type was indicated by public TCR beta signatures. The research as a whole found: The ex vivo response was dominated by HLA-C-restricted CMV-specific TCR beta clonotypes, which also provided the single most frequent clonotype in two of eight donors. Cumulative frequency of public TCR beta family members discriminated carriers of CMV infection plus the relevant HLA type in this cohort and an independent approximately 370-donor cohort.

V gives up 4 bases and J gives up 4 bases, and the segment between their germline ends measures 10 bases. In the germline V gene, CDR1 corresponds to SGHTA and CDR2 to FQGNSA. Reading from cysteine to phenylalanine, the CDR3 counts 13 amino acids. Only the CDR3 DNA is retained, 39 bases long and in frame from the first base. Sample: CD8+ T cells from PBMCs. The TCR was taken from a human donor in good health (CMV status not recorded). Some clones in this sample may be carry-over from other donors' samples. The chain is assembled from TRBV7-2 and TRBJ1-1; the D gene remains uncertain. The DNA sequence follows: TGTGCCAGCAGCTGGGGTTACGGCACTGAAGCTTTCTTT. Protein translation: CASSWGYGTEAFF.